This T cell receptor beta chain stems from a study of brain metastases from non-small cell lung cancer. Notes on the study in general: Paired brain metastases and primary tumors largely shared TCR repertoires. T-cell clones appeared expanded in about two thirds of brain metastases relative to matched primary tumors. Compared with primary tumors, brain metastases showed less T-cell infiltration.

Germline CDR1 is MDHEN and CDR2 is SYDVKM. Trimming stripped 3 bases from V and 5 bases from J, with 14 bases between. This CDR3 is 15 amino acids long. The protocol was immunoSEQ multiplex PCR, while the TCRdb copy is restricted to in-frame clones and leaves out a portion. Of fewer than 15,000 clones in the sample, under 85% were seen once. Points on this clone: What it recognizes is unknown.

The genes are TRBV28 and TRBJ1-5; D unresolved. This sequence originates from a donor aged 40 or over with non-small cell lung cancer. Specimen: primary lung tumor tissue. CDR3 DNA: TGTGCCAGCAGTTTCGGATCTGCCCCCTATCAGCCCCAGCATTTT. Translated: CASSFGSAPYQPQHF.